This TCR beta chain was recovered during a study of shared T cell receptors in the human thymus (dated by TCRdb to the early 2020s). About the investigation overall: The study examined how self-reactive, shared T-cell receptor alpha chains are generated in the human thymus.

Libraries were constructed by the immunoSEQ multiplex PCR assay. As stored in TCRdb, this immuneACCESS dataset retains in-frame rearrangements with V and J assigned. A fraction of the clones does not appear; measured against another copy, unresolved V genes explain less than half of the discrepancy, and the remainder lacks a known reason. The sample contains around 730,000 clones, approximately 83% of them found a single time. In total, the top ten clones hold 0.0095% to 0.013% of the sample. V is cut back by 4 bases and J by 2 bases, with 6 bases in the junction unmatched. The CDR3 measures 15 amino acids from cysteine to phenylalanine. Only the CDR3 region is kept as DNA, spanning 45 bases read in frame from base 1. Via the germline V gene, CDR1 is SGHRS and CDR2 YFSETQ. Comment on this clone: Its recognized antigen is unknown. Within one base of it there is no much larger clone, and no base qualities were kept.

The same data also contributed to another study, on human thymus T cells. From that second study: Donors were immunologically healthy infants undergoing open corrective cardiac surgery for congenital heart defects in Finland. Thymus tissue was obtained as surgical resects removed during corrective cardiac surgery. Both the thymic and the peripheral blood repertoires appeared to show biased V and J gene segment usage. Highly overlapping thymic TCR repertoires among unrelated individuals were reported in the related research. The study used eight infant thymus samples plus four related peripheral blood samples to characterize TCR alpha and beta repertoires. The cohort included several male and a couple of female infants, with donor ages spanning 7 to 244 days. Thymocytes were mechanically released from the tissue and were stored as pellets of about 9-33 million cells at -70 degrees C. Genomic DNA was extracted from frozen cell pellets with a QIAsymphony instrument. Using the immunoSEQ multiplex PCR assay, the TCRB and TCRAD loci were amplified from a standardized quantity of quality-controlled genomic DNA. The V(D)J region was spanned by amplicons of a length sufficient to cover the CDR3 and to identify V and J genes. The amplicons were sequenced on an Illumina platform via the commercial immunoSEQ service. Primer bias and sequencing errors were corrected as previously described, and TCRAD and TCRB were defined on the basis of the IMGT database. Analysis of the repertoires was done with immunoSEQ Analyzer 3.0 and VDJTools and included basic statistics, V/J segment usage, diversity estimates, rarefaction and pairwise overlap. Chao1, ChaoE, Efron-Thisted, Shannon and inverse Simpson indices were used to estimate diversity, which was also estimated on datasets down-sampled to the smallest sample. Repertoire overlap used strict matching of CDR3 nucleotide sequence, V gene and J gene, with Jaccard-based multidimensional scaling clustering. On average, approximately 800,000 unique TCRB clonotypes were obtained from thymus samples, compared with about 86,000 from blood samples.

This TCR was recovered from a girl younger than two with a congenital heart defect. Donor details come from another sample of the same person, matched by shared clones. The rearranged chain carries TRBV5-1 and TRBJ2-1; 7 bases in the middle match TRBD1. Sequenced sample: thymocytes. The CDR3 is CASSRNRGPYNEQFF. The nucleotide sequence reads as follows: TGCGCCAGCAGCCGAAACAGGGGCCCCTACAATGAGCAGTTCTTC.